The present T cell receptor beta chain was sequenced within a study of T cell responses to AZD1222 COVID-19 vaccine. Study-level background: Whether given at about 4 or about 12 weeks, second doses were pooled.

This CDR3 comprises 12 residues. Germline CDR1 and CDR2: MGHDK and SYGVNS. V lost 5 bases and J 1 base, leaving 5 bases between the germline ends. About this clone: Its antigen is not known.

This table comes from immunoSEQ multiplex PCR, and its TCRdb copy is limited to in-frame clones, with some not included. The top ten hold roughly 3.1% of the sample, which has about 140,000 clones, roughly 90% seen once. Study-wide findings and caveats: Sampling that yielded the repertoires occurred only after the peak T cell response. Females outnumbered males among donors, who were mostly white British; clonal diversity was possibly underestimated.

The chain is built from TRBV25-1 and TRBJ1-1, with D unresolved. This sequence was found in an adult in good health. The input for sequencing was peripheral blood, taken on day 0 of AZD1222 vaccination. The CDR3 nucleotides are TGTGCCAGCAGTATGACGAACACTGAAGCTTTCTTT. Translating gives CASSMTNTEAFF.